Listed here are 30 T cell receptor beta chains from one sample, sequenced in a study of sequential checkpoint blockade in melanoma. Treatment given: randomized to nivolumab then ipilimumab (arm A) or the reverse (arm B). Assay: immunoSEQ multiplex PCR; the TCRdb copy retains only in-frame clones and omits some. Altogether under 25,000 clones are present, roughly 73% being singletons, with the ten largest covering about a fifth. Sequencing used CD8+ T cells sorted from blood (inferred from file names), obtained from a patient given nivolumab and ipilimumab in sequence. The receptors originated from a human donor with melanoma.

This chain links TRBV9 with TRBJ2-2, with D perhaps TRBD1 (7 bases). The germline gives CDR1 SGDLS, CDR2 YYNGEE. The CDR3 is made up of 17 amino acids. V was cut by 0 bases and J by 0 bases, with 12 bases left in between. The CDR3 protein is CASSVATRGANTGELFF. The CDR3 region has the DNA TGTGCCAGCAGCGTAGCTACCAGGGGGGCGAACACCGGGGAGCTGTTTTTT.

The CDR3 reads CATSKPRGTGYTEAFF. CDR3 DNA: TGTGCCACCAGCAAACCTCGTGGGACAGGCTACACTGAAGCTTTCTTT. The chain employs TRBV15 and TRBJ1-1, with TRBD1 matching 8 bases. Germline V gene sequence: CDR1 LNHNV, CDR2 YYDKDF (reference sequence). This CDR3 contains 16 residues. The V segment lost 4 bases and the J segment 3 bases; nucleotides outside the gene matches: 10.

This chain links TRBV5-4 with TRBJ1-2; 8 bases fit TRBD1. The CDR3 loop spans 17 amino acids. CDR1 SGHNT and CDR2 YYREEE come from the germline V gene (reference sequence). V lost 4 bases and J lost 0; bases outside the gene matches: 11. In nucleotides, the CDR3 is TGTGCCAGCAGCAATAAACCGGGACAGGTGGCTAACTATGGCTACACCTTC. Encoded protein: CASSNKPGQVANYGYTF.

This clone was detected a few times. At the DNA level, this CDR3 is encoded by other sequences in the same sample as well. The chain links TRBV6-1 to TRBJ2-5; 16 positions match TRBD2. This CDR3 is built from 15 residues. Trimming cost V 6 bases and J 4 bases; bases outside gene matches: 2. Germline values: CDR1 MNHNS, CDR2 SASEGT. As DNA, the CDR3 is TGTGCCAGCAGCGGGACTAGCGGGGGGGCAGAGACCCAGTACTTC. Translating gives CASSGTSGGAETQYF.

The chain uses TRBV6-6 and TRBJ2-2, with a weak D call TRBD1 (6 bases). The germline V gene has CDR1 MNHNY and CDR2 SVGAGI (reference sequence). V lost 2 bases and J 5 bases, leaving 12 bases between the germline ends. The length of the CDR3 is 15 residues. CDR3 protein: CASSYVNRVTGELFF. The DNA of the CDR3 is TGTGCCAGCAGTTACGTGAACAGGGTTACCGGGGAGCTGTTTTTT.

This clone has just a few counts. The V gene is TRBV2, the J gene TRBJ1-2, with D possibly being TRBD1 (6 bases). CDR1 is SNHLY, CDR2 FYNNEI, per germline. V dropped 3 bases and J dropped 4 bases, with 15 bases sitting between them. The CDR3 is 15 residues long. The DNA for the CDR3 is TGTGCCAGCAGTGATAGGGACACGAAGCCCTATGGCTACACCTTC. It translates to CASSDRDTKPYGYTF.

CDR3 in amino acids: CASSWTVPGEQYF. The CDR3 DNA reads as TGTGCCAGCAGCTGGACAGTTCCCGGCGAGCAGTACTTC. The V gene is TRBV5-4, the J gene TRBJ2-7; D is possibly TRBD1 (6 bases). This CDR3 spans 13 amino acids. Germline CDR1 reads SGHNT; CDR2 reads YYREEE (reference sequence). Trimming stripped 3 bases from V and 6 bases from J, with 13 bases between.

Here the CDR3 DNA reads TGTGCCACCACCCCCGGGGACAGGGGGCTAGAGACCCAGTACTTC. Its protein is CATTPGDRGLETQYF. The rearrangement uses TRBV15 and TRBJ2-5; 12 bases are a match to TRBD1. The germline V gene encodes CDR1 LNHNV and CDR2 YYDKDF (reference sequence). The CDR3 is 15 residues long. Trimming at V came to 7 bases and at J to 4 bases, leaving 7 bases not matched to a gene.

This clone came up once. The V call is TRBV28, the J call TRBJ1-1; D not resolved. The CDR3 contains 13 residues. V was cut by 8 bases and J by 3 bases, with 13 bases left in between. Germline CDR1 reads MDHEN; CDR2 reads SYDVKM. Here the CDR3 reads CASELEADTEAFF. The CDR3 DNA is TGTGCCAGCGAGCTAGAGGCGGACACTGAAGCTTTCTTT.

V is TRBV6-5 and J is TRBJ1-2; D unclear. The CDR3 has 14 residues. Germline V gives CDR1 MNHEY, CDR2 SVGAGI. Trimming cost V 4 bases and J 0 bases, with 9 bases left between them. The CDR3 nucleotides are TGTGCCAGCAGTTCCCCAGGAACTAACTATGGCTACACCTTC. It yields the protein CASSSPGTNYGYTF.

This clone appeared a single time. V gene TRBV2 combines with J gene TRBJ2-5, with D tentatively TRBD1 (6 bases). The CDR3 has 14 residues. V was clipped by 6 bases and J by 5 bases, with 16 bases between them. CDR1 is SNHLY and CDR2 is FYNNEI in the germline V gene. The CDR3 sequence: CASRTQGLMETQYF. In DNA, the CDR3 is TGTGCCAGCAGGACTCAGGGGCTTATGGAGACCCAGTACTTC. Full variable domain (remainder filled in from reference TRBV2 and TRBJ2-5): EPEVTQTPSHQVTQMGQEVILRCVPISNHLYFYWYRQILGQKVEFLVSFYNNEISEKSEIFDDQFSVERPDGSNFTLKIRSTKLEDSAMYFCASRTQGLMETQYFGPGTRLLVL.

The CDR3 reads CASSSGAPSSYNEQFF. The CDR3 nucleotides are TGCGCCAGCAGCTCAGGTGCACCCAGCTCCTACAATGAGCAGTTCTTC. The J gene is TRBJ2-1, the V gene TRBV10-1; no firm D call. V lost 6 bases and J 0 bases, leaving 15 bases between the germline ends. The CDR3 sequence is 16 residues long. Looked up from germline, CDR1 is WNHNN and CDR2 is SYGVQD (reference sequence).

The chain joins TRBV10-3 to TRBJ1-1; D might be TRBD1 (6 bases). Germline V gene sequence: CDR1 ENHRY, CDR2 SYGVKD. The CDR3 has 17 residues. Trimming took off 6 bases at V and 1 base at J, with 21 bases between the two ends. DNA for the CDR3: TGTGCCATCAGCGAGCAGGGGCGGTGGGGCAGGAACACTGAAGCTTTCTTT. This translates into CAISEQGRWGRNTEAFF.

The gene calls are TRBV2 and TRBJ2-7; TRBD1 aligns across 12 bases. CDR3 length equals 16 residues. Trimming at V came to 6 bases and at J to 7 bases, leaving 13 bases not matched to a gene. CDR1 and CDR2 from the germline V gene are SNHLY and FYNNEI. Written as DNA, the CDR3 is TGTGCCAGCAGCGACACACCGGGACAGGGGGCGAGAGAGCAGTACTTC. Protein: CASSDTPGQGAREQYF. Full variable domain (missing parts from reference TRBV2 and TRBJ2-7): EPEVTQTPSHQVTQMGQEVILRCVPISNHLYFYWYRQILGQKVEFLVSFYNNEISEKSEIFDDQFSVERPDGSNFTLKIRSTKLEDSAMYFCASSDTPGQGAREQYFGPGTRLTVT.

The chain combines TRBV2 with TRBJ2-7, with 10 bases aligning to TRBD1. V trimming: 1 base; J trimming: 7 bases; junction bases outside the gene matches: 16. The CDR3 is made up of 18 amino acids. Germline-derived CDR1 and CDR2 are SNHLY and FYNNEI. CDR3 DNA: TGTGCCAGCAGTGAAGAATTGGGTGGGAGACAGGGGGCTCAAGAGCAGTACTTC. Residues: CASSEELGGRQGAQEQYF.

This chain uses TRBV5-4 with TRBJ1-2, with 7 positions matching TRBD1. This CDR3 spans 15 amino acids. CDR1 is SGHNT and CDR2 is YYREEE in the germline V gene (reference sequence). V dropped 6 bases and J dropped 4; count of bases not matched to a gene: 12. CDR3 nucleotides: TGTGCCAGCAAGGGAATCGGGACAGCCCCCTATGGCTACACCTTC. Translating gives CASKGIGTAPYGYTF.

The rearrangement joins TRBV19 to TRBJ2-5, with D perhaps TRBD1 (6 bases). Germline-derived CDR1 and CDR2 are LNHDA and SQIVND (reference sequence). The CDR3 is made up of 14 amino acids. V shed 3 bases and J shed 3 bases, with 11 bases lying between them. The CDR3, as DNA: TGTGCCAGTAGTATCGCGGCAGGGGAAGAGACCCAGTACTTC. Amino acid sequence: CASSIAAGEETQYF.

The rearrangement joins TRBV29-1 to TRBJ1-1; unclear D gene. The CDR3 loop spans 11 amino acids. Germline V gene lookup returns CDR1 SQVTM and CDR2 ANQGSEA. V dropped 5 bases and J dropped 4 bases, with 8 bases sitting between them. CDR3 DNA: TGCAGCGTTTCCGGTGGCACTGAAGCTTTCTTT. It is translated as CSVSGGTEAFF.

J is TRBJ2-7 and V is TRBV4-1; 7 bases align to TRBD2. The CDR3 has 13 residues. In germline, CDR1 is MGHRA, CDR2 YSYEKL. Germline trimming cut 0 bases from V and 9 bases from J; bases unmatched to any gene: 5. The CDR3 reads CASSQDKGGAQYF. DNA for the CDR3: TGCGCCAGCAGCCAAGATAAGGGAGGGGCGCAGTACTTC.

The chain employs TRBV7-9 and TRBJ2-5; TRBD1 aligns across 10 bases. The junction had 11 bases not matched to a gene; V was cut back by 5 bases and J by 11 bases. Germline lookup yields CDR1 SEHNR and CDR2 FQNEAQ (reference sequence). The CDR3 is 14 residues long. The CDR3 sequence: CASSLGTGEWEQYF. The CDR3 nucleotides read TGTGCCAGCAGCCTCGGGACAGGGGAATGGGAGCAGTACTTC.

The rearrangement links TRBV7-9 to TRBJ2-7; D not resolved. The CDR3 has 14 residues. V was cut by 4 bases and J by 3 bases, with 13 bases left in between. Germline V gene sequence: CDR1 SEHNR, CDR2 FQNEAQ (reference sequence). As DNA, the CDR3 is TGTGCCAGCAGCTCAACCGGGTCAATCTACGAGCAGTACTTC. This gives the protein CASSSTGSIYEQYF.

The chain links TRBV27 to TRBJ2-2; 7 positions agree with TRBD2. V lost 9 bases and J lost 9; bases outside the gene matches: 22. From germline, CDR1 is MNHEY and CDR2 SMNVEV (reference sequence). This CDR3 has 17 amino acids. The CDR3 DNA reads TGTGCCAGTTCGGGTGAAACGTGGGTCAGGGAGGGCCGGGAGCTGTTTTTT. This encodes CASSGETWVREGRELFF.

The CDR3 loop is CASSPVFVLGSQETQYF. The CDR3 DNA sequence: TGTGCCAGCAGCCCTGTGTTCGTTCTGGGCAGTCAAGAGACCCAGTACTTC. This chain joins TRBV7-9 and TRBJ2-5; D gene uncertain. V lost 5 bases and J 2 bases, leaving 21 bases between the germline ends. The CDR3 has 17 amino acids. CDR1 and CDR2 (germline): SEHNR, FQNEAQ (reference sequence).

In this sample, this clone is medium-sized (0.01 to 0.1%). CDR3 DNA: TGTGCCAGCATGGGAAGGCGAGGGATCCAGCCCCAGCATTTT. Translation: CASMGRRGIQPQHF. This chain links TRBV28 with TRBJ1-5, with D hard to call. CDR3 length equals 14 residues. V lost 7 bases to trimming and J lost 7 bases, with 17 bases between them. Germline V gene data show CDR1 as MDHEN and CDR2 as SYDVKM.

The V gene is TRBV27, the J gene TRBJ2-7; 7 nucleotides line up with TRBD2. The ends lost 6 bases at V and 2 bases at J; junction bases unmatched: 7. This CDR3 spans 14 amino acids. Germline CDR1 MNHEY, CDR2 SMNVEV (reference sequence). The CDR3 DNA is TGTGCCAGCAGCGACGGGACTACAGCCTACGAGCAGTACTTC. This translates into CASSDGTTAYEQYF.

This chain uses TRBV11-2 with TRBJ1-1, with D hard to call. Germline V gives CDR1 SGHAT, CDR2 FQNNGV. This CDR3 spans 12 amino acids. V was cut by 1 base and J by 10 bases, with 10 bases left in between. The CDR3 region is CASSLAFATAFF. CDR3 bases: TGTGCCAGCAGCTTAGCGTTCGCTACAGCTTTCTTT. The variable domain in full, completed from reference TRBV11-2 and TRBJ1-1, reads EAGVAQSPRYKIIEKRQSVAFWCNPISGHATLYWYQQILGQGPKLLIQFQNNGVVDDSQLPKDRFSAERLKGVDSTLKIQPAKLEDSAVYLCASSLAFATAFFGQGTRLTVV.

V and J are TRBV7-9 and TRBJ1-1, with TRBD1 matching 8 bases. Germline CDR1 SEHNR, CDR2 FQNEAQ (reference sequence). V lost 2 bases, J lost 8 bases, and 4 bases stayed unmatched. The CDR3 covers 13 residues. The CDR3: CASSLTGGPEAFF. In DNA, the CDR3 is TGTGCCAGCAGCTTAACAGGGGGTCCGGAAGCTTTCTTT.

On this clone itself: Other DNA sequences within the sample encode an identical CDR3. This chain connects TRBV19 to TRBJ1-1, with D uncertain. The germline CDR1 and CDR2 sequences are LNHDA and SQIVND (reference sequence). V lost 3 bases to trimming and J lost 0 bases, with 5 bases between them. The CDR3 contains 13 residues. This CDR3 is CASSISVNTEAFF. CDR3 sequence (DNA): TGTGCCAGTAGTATTTCGGTGAACACTGAAGCTTTCTTT. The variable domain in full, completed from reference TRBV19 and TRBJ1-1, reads DGGITQSPKYLFRKEGQNVTLSCEQNLNHDAMYWYRQDPGQGLRLIYYSQIVNDFQKGDIAEGYSVSREKKESFPLTVTSAQKNPTAFYLCASSISVNTEAFFGQGTRLTVV.

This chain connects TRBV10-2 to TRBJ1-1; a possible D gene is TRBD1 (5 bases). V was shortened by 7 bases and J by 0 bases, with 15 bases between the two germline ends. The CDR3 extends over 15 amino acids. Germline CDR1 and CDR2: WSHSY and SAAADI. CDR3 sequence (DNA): TGCGCCAGCAATCACCGACAGATCATGAACACTGAAGCTTTCTTT. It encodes CASNHRQIMNTEAFF.

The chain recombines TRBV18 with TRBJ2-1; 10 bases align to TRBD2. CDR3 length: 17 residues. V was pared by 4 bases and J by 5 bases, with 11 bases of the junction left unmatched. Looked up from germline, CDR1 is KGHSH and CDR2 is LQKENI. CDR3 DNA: TGTGCCAGCTCACTAGGGCTAGCGGGGGAGTCTCACAATGAGCAGTTCTTC. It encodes CASSLGLAGESHNEQFF. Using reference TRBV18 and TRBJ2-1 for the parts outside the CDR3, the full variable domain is NAGVMQNPRHLVRRRGQEARLRCSPMKGHSHVYWYRQLPEEGLKFMVYLQKENIIDESGMPKERFSAEFPKEGPSILRIQQVVRGDSAAYFCASSLGLAGESHNEQFFGPGTRLTVL.